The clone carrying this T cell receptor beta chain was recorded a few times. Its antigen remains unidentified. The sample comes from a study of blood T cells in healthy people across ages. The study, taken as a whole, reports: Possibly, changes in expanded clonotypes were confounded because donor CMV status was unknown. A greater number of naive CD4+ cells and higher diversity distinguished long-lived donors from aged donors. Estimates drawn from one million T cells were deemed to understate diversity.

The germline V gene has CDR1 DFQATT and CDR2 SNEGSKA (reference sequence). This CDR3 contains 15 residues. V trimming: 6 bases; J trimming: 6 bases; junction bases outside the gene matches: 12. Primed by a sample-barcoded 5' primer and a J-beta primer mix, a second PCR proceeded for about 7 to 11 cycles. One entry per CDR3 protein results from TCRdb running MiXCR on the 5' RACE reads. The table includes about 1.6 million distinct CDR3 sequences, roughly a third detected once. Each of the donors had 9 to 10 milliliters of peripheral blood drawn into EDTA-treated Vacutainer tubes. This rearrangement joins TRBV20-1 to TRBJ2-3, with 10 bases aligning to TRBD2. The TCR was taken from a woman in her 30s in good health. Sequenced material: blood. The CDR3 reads CSAESRSGGADTQYF. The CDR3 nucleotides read TGCAGTGCGGAATCGCGCAGCGGGGGGGCCGATACGCAGTATTTT.